This T cell receptor (beta chain) was retrieved from a study of T-cell reconstitution after alpha-beta-depleted transplantation in children. Study findings and constraints: From newly produced T cells came most of the T-cell counts and diversity one year after transplant. Several hundred rapidly expanded clones from non-depleted graft cells reportedly supplied alpha-beta T cells about two months post-transplant. Several patients had high TCRbeta diversity at day 60; it came from surviving recipient T cells and thymic progenitors.

Preparation of the TCRbeta library involved a method that used unique molecular identifiers. One entry per CDR3 protein results from TCRdb running MiXCR on the PCR reads. This table holds 600,000 to 800,000 distinct CDR3 sequences, 10% to 15% found once. This clonotype has just a few counts. Antigen unknown. The origin of this receptor is a girl under 10 years old with congenital amegakaryocytic thrombocytopenia, due to receive a stem cell transplant. The sample in question was PBMCs, obtained before TCRalphabeta/CD19-depleted stem cell transplant.

CDR3 residues: CASSYIGGYGYTF. In DNA, the CDR3 is TGTGCCAGCAGTTACATCGGGGGCTATGGCTACACCTTC. This chain uses TRBV6-5 with TRBJ1-2; tentatively, D is TRBD1 (5 bases). Germline CDR1 MNHEY, CDR2 SVGAGI. The CDR3 consists of 13 residues. The germline V and J ends were trimmed by 2 bases and 4 bases, with 8 bases remaining between them.